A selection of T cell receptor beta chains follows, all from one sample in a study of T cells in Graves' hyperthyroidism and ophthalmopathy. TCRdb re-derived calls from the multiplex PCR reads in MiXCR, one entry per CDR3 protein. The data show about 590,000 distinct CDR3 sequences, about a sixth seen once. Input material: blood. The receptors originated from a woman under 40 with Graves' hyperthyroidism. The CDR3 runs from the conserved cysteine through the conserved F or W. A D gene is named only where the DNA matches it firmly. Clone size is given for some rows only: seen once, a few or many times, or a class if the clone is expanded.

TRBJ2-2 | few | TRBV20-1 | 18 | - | TGCAGTGCTAGAGATCCAAGGGGGACGGACCCGAACACCGGGGAGCTGTTTTTT | CSARDPRGTDPNTGELFF
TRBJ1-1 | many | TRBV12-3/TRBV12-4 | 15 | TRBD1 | TGTGCCAGCAGTTTAGTGGGGACAGGGCGGACTGAAGCTTTCTTT | CASSLVGTGRTEAFF
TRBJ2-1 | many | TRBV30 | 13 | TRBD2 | TGTGCCTGGAGCGGACTAGCGTACAATGAGCAGTTCTTC | CAWSGLAYNEQFF
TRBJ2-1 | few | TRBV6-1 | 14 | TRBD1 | TGTGCCAGCAGACCCGGGACAGGGTGGAATGAGCAGTTCTTC | CASRPGTGWNEQFF
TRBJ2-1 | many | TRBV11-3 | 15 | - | TGTGCCAGCAGCGCCGGGGGCCCGACCTCGAATGAGCAGTTCTTC | CASSAGGPTSNEQFF
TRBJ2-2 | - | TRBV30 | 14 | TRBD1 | TGTGCCTGGAGCCAGGACAGGGGGCCCGGGGAGCTGTTTTTT | CAWSQDRGPGELFF
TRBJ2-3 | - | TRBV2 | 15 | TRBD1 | TGTGCCAGCAGATCCGGGACAGGGCCCCCAGATACGCAGTATTTT | CASRSGTGPPDTQYF
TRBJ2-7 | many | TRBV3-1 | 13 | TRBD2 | TGTGCCAGCAGGGCCCCCGGCGGGAGAGAGCAGTACTTC | CASRAPGGREQYF
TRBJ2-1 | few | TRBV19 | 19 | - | TGTGCCAGTACTCCGGACAGACTAGTAAAGGGGGATTCCTACAATGAGCAGTTCTTC | CASTPDRLVKGDSYNEQFF
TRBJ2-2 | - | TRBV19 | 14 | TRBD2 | TGTGCCAGTAGTATAGCTAGCGGCACCGGGGAGCTGTTTTTT | CASSIASGTGELFF
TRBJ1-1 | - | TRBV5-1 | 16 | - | TGCGCCAGCAGCTTGTACCCCGGGATTGGGAACACTGAAGCTTTCTTT | CASSLYPGIGNTEAFF
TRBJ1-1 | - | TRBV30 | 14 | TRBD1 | TGTGCCTGGAGTGGTGGGACAGCCCCAGCTGAAGCTTTCTTT | CAWSGGTAPAEAFF
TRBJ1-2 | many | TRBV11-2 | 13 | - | TGTGCCAGCAGCCCGGGGATCCTGGGGGGCTACACCTTC | CASSPGILGGYTF
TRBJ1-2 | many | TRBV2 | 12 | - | TGTGCCAGCAGTGAGGTTGGATGGGGCTACACCTTC | CASSEVGWGYTF
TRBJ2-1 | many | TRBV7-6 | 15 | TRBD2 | TGTGCCAGCAGCTCCCGGGAGGGCAGGGACAATGAGCAGTTCTTC | CASSSREGRDNEQFF
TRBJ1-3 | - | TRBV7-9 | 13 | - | TGTGCCAGCAGACAGGGTACTGGAAACACCATATATTTT | CASRQGTGNTIYF
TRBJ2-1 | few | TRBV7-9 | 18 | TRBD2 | TGTGCCAGCAGCCGGGACGCCTTGGGGACTAGTTTCGTTAATGAGCAGTTCTTC | CASSRDALGTSFVNEQFF
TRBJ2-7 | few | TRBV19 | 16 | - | TGTGCCAGTAGTATGGGAAGACGAACCAGCTCCTACGAGCAGTACTTC | CASSMGRRTSSYEQYF
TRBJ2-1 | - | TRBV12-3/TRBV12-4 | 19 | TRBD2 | TGTGCCAGCAGCCTAATGAGAACCGGGACTAGCGGGATTCTCCCTGAGCAGTTCTTC | CASSLMRTGTSGILPEQFF
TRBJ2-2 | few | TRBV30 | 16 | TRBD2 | TGTGCCTGGACTAGCGGGAGAGCGGGGGATACCGGGGAGCTGTTTTTT | CAWTSGRAGDTGELFF
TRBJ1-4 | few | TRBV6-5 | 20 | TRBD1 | TGTGCCAGCAGTTACCTAGACCCGGGACAGGGGACACCCCTTAATGAAAAACTGTTTTTT | CASSYLDPGQGTPLNEKLFF
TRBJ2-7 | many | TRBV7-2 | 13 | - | TGTGCCAGCAGACGAGATACTAGCCACGAGCAGTACTTC | CASRRDTSHEQYF
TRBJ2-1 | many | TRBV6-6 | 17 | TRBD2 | TGTGCCAGCAGTTACTTAACTAGCGGACACTCCTACAATGAGCAGTTCTTC | CASSYLTSGHSYNEQFF
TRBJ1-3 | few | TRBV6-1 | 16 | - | TGTGCCAGCAGTTATCGGGGGCCCCTCTCTGGAAACACCATATATTTT | CASSYRGPLSGNTIYF
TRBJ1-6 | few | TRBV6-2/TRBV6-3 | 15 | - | TGTGCCAGCAGTGGCCGGGCCAAAGGGCATTCACCCCTCCACTTT | CASSGRAKGHSPLHF
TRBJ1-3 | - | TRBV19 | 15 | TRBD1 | TGTGCCAGTAGTAACCCAGGGGGCGATGGAAACACCATATATTTT | CASSNPGGDGNTIYF
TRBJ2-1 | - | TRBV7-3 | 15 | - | TGTGCCAGCAGCTCCAGCGGGTGGAGTCTCAATGAGCAGTTCTTC | CASSSSGWSLNEQFF
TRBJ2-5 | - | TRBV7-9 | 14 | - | TGTGCCAGCAGCTTAGGCATCCTCGGGGAGACCCAGTACTTC | CASSLGILGETQYF
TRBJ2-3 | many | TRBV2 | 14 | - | TGTGCCAGCAGAGTTCAGGGAGGCACAGATACGCAGTATTTT | CASRVQGGTDTQYF
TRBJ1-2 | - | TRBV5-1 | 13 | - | TGCGCCAGCAGCTTACAGGACTACTATGGCTACACCTTC | CASSLQDYYGYTF
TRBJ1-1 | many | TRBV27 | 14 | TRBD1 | TGTGCCAGCAGATTACAGGGGGGGGACACTGAAGCTTTCTTT | CASRLQGGDTEAFF
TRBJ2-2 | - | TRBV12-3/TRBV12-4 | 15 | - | TGTGCCAGCAGTTTAAGAAGACTAGTGGGCGGGGAGCTGTTTTTT | CASSLRRLVGGELFF
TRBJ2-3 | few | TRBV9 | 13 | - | TGTGCCAGCAGCCCCATGCGTGAGGATACGCAGTATTTT | CASSPMREDTQYF
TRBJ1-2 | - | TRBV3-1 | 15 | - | TGTGCCAGCAGCCAAGTTGGGGGCGGCAACTATGGCTACACCTTC | CASSQVGGGNYGYTF
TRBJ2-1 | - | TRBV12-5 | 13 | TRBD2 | TGTGCTAGTGGTTTGACCGCGGGAGCTGAGCAGTTCTTC | CASGLTAGAEQFF
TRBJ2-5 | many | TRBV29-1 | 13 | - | TGCAGCGTTGACGGCGGGACCCAGGAGACCCAGTACTTC | CSVDGGTQETQYF
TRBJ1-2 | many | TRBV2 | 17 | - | TGTGCCAGCAGTGAATCGCGATTTGACAGTCGCCCTTATGGCTACACCTTC | CASSESRFDSRPYGYTF
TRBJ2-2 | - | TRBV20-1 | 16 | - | TGCAGTGCTAGGGATTCGGCCCGGTGGCCTACCGGGGAGCTGTTTTTT | CSARDSARWPTGELFF
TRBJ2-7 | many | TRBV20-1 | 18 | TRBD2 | TGCAGTGCCCCAAGCGCGGGACTAGCGGGAGGGCTTCTCTCCGAGCAGTACTTC | CSAPSAGLAGGLLSEQYF
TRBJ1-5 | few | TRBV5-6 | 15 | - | TGTGCCAGCAGCTTGGGGATCTATAGCAATCAGCCCCAGCATTTT | CASSLGIYSNQPQHF
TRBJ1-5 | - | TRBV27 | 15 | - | TGTGCCAGCAGCGCCGGAGGGGTTAGCAATCAGCCCCAGCATTTT | CASSAGGVSNQPQHF
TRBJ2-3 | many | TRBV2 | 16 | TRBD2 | TGTGCCAGCAGTTGGGGACTAGCGGGAGGCACAGATACGCAGTATTTT | CASSWGLAGGTDTQYF
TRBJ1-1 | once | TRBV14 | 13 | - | TGTGCCAGCAGCCAAGATCCGCTCCAACGCGCTTTCTTT | CASSQDPLQRAFF
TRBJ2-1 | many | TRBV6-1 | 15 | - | TGTGCCAGCAGTTTCACACAGCCGACCTACAATGAGCAGTTCTTC | CASSFTQPTYNEQFF
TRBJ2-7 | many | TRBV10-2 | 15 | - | TGCGCCAGCAGTGACACCCTCACGGCCCTCTACGAGCAGTACTTC | CASSDTLTALYEQYF
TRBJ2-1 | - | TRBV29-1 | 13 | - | TGCAGCGTTGAGGGACGCGCTTGGCGGGAGCAGTTCTTC | CSVEGRAWREQFF
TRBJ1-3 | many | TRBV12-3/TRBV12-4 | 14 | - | TGTGCCAGCACTGGGACGGGGACTGGAAACACCATATATTTT | CASTGTGTGNTIYF
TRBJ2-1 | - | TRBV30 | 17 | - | TGTGCCTGGAGAATTCCCCCTCCTCAGGGACCCTACAATGAGCAGTTCTTC | CAWRIPPPQGPYNEQFF
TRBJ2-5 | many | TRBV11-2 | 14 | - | TGTGCCAGCAGCTTAGATGGCGGGACAGAGACCCAGTACTTC | CASSLDGGTETQYF
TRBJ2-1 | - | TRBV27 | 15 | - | TGTGCCAGCAGTTTCGGAGGGGTTTCGTACAATGAGCAGTTCTTC | CASSFGGVSYNEQFF
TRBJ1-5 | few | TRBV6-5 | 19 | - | TGTGCCAGCAGTTACCCACCTCAGGCACCGGGAAATAGCAATCAGCCCCAGCATTTT | CASSYPPQAPGNSNQPQHF
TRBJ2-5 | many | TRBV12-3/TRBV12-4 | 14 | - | TGTGCCAGCAGTTTTAGTTTCAGGGAAGAGACCCAGTACTTC | CASSFSFREETQYF
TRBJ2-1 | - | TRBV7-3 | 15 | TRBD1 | TGTGCCAGCAGTTCGACGGCAGGGGGATACAATGAGCAGTTCTTC | CASSSTAGGYNEQFF
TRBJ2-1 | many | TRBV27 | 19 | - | TGTGCCAGCAGTCCTCTCTCTCTCAGCGTTACTGACGAGTACAATGAGCAGTTCTTC | CASSPLSLSVTDEYNEQFF
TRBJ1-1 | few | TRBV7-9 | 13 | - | TGTGCCAGCAGCGGGAGGGTGAGCACTGAAGCTTTCTTT | CASSGRVSTEAFF
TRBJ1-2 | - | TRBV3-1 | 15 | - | TGTGCCAGCAGCCAAGCCATGAGTGGCGGGTATGGCTACACCTTC | CASSQAMSGGYGYTF
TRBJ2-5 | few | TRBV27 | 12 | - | TGTGCCAGCAAGGGACTGTCGGAGACCCAGTACTTC | CASKGLSETQYF
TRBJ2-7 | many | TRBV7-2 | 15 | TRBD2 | TGTGCCAGCAGCTCCTTCCTAGCGGGGGTCTACGAGCAGTACTTC | CASSSFLAGVYEQYF
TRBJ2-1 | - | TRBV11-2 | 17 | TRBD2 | TGTGCCAGCAGCTTTGGACTAGCGGGAGGGCCTAAGTATGAGCAGTTCTTC | CASSFGLAGGPKYEQFF